This T cell receptor beta chain is drawn from a study of OX40 agonist ivuxolimab in advanced cancers. Method: immunoSEQ multiplex PCR; TCRdb's copy keeps in-frame clones and lacks some. This table holds 15,000 to 20,000 clones, about 90% found once. Findings and caveats of the study: Dose levels from 0.1 to 3.0 mg/kg saw CD4+ and CD8+ blood T cells expand clonally by week 6.

With regard to this clone: Its target is unknown.

This TCR derives from an adult with an advanced solid tumor such as melanoma, head and neck, liver or kidney cancer. The sequenced sample was CD4+ or CD8+ T cells sorted from blood, obtained in a trial of the OX40 agonist ivuxolimab.

CDR3 region: CASSPDRVEQYF. CDR3 nucleotides: TGTGCCAGCAGCCCTGACAGGGTCGAGCAGTACTTC. The chain employs TRBV7-9 and TRBJ2-7; 7 bases agree with TRBD1. Germline-derived CDR1 and CDR2 are SEHNR and FQNEAQ (reference sequence). Trimming removed 5 bases from V and 6 bases from J; junction bases left unmatched: 4. The CDR3 consists of 12 residues.